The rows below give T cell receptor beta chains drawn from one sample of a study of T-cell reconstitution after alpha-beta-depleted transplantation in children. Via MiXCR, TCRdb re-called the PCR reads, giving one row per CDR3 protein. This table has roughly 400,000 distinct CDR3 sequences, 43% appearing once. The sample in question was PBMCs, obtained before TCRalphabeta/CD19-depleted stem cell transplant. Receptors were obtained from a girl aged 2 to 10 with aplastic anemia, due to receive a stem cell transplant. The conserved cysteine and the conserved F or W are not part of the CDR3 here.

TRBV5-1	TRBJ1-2	ASSLVFAGYGYT
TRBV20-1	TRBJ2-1	SARDRTGTLGSYNEQF
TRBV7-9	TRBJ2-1	ASSFSGRINEQF
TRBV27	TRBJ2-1	ASGPRERPPYNEQF
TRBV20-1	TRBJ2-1	SANALAGSFNEQF
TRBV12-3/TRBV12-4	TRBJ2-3	ASSSAGVGDTQY
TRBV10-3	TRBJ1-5	AISESQVNRADQPQH
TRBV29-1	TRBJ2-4	SVEGTSWDIQY
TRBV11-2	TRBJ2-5	ASSLDYIRVAGGPIMDQETQY
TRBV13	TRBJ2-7	ASSPASGAYEQY
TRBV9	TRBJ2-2	ASSINNGELF
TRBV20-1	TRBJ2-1	SAREAGRNEQF
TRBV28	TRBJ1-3	ASSFLGDSSGNTIY
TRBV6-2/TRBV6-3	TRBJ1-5	ASIFTYGGQGHNQPQH
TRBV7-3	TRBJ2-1	ASSITGAYNEQF
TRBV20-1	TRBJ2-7	SARSHEQY
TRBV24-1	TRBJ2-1	ATSDLRASGQNEQF
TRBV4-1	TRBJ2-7	ASSKTGSSYEQY
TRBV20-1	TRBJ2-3	SAAPSTSGRPSTDTQY
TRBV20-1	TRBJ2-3	SATLPGKGTDTQY
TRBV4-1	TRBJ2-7	ASSPPGQGPGEQY
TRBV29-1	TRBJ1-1	VGGEMNTEAF
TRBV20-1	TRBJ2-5	SARGGASGAPAKETQY
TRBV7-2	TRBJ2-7	ASSPSHSSYEQY
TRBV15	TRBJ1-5	ATSLSPGGPQPQH
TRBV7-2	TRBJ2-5	ASSPFGQGGETQY
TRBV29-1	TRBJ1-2	SVRGAQGGYT
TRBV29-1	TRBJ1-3	SVSTGGGNTIY
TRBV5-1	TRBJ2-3	ASSFIAGDTDTQY
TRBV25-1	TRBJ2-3	ASSGWTSGKVTDTQY
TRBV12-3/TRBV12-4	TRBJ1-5	ASRETGAFSQPQH
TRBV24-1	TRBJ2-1	ATSDLGGGGNNEQF
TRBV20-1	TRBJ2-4	SAQGDRGFVIQY
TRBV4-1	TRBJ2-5	ASSGFRGAWETQY
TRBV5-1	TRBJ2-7	ASSLGTSNEQY
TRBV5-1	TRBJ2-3	ASSLTGLAGEDTQY
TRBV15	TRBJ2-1	ATSSPGQGYNEQF
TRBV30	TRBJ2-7	ACYRDTAYEQY
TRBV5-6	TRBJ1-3	ASITDAGEVRNTIY
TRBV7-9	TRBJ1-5	ASSLGRINQPQH
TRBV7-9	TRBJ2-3	ASSSPELSTDTQY
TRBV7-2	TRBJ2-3	ASSLVATTDTQY
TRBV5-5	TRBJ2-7	ASSGVGQLSYEQY
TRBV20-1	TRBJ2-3	SAWGTNTDTQY
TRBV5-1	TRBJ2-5	ASSPGQSVQTQY
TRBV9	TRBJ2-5	ASSAVREGETQY
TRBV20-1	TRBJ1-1	SARQPNTEAF
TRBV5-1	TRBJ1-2	ASSPGQGFGYT
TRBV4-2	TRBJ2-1	ASSPPTGPTGEQF
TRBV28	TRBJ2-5	ASSLGQVRETQY